The TCR beta chain under discussion was sequenced for a study of shared clonotypes between healthy human individuals. The CDR3 covers 13 residues. Trimming stripped 2 bases from V and 4 bases from J, with 5 bases between. CDR1 and CDR2 from the germline V gene are SGHDN and FVKESK. The assay was carried out at the deep level. Roughly 200 ng DNA, 25,000 to 35,000 T cell genomes, went into each sorted-subset replicate PCR. TCRdb keeps only in-frame clones here, not all; method: immunoSEQ multiplex PCR. The data hold about 990,000 clones, with more than 75% observed a single time. The study drew its donors from healthy HIV-negative adults without recent acute infections or vaccinations. As concerns this clone: Its antigen is not known.

General study points: Naive subsets usually exceeded memory subsets in estimated richness.

What was sequenced was memory CD4+ T cells from PBMCs. Documented subset: CD45RA-negative fraction. The chain joins TRBV14 to TRBJ2-2; D unresolved. This clonotype was obtained from a man aged 18 to 30 in good health. Some clones in this sample may be carry-over from other donors' samples. The CDR3 here is CASSQSITGELFF. The CDR3, as DNA: TGTGCCAGCAGCCAATCCATCACCGGGGAGCTGTTTTTT.